The 21 T cell receptor beta chains below were found in one sample sequenced in a study of blood T cell repertoires in COVID-19 (dated by TCRdb to the early 2020s). The library was built by means of the immunoSEQ multiplex PCR assay. TCRdb stores this immuneACCESS table with in-frame sequences only. Part of the clones is absent; in the studies checked, under half of the shortfall reflects unresolved V genes, and no reason is known for the rest. For this sample there are about 160,000 clones; approximately 86% appear just once. Approximately 0.62% of the sample lies in the top ten. Sequencing input: peripheral blood. The origin of the receptors is a man aged 60-69 years with COVID-19, enrolled during active disease.

This chain links TRBV28 with TRBJ1-2; D not resolved. This CDR3 has 16 residues. Germline assignment: CDR1 MDHEN and CDR2 SYDVKM. Trimming pared 4 bases from V and 3 bases from J, leaving 18 bases between. The CDR3, as DNA: TGTGCCAGCAGTTCCCGGAGGGCGGGGTCTGACTATGGCTACACCTTC. Translation gives CASSSRRAGSDYGYTF.

This chain links TRBV2 with TRBJ2-1; tentatively, D is TRBD1 (6 bases). The germline CDR1 and CDR2 sequences are SNHLY and FYNNEI. V dropped 6 bases and J dropped 0 bases, with 12 bases sitting between them. The CDR3 has 15 residues. CDR3 protein: CASSVDRTSYNEQFF. The CDR3 DNA follows: TGTGCCAGCAGCGTAGACAGGACCTCCTACAATGAGCAGTTCTTC.

The V call is TRBV4-2, the J call TRBJ2-5, with 9 bases lining up with TRBD2. The CDR3 covers 17 residues. After removal of 0 bases from V and 5 bases from J, the junction contained 10 bases not matched to a gene. Germline V CDR1 and CDR2: LGHNA, YNFKEQ. In DNA, the CDR3 is TGTGCCAGCAGCCAAGATCAGGGGACTAGCAGTACGGAGACCCAGTACTTC. This encodes CASSQDQGTSSTETQYF.

The chain uses TRBV19 and TRBJ1-2; weak D call: TRBD1 (6 bases). In germline, CDR1 is LNHDA, CDR2 SQIVND (reference sequence). Trimming cost V 2 bases and J 2 bases, with 12 bases left between them. The CDR3 extends over 15 amino acids. The CDR3 is CASSIFTGMNYGYTF. The CDR3 DNA follows: TGTGCCAGTAGTATATTCACAGGGATGAACTATGGCTACACCTTC.

V and J are TRBV7-2 and TRBJ1-2; 7 bases map to TRBD1. Germline CDR1 reads SGHTA; CDR2 reads FQGNSA. Losses at the gene ends were 5 bases for V and 4 bases for J; bases not matched to a gene: 10. CDR3 size: 15 residues. CDR3 loop: CASSDRQGFSYGYTF. The CDR3 nucleotides read TGTGCCAGCAGCGACCGACAGGGATTCTCCTATGGCTACACCTTC.

The chain uses TRBV7-2 and TRBJ2-2; D might be TRBD2 (5 bases). V was pared by 5 bases and J by 6 bases, with 13 bases between. Per germline, CDR1 SGHTA and CDR2 FQGNSA. The CDR3 is 14 amino acids. The CDR3 nucleotides are TGTGCCAGCAGCCTCCGACGGGGATCCGGGGAGCTGTTTTTT. It translates to CASSLRRGSGELFF.

The chain joins TRBV5-6 to TRBJ2-1; no reliable D call. Germline-derived CDR1 and CDR2 are SGHDT and YYEEEE. V was pared by 6 bases and J by 0 bases, with 10 bases between. CDR3 length: 14 amino acids. The CDR3: CASTLLSSYNEQFF. The CDR3 DNA follows: TGTGCCAGCACCCTTTTGAGCTCCTACAATGAGCAGTTCTTC.

The chain combines TRBV4-3 with TRBJ2-1, with D possibly being TRBD2 (5 bases). The CDR3 consists of 15 residues. Germline CDR1 reads LGHNA; CDR2 reads YSLEER. Trimming removed 0 bases at V and 3 bases at J, with 9 bases between. The CDR3 nucleotides read TGCGCCAGCAGCCAAGATAAAACTAGCTACAATGAGCAGTTCTTC. Translated: CASSQDKTSYNEQFF.

The V call is TRBV5-1, the J call TRBJ2-1; the match to TRBD1 covers 9 bases. V lost 4 bases to trimming and J lost 9 bases; unmatched junction nucleotides: 11. Germline V CDR1 and CDR2: SGHRS, YFSETQ. The CDR3 has 15 amino acids. The CDR3 here is CASSLEGTGLSEQFF. The CDR3 DNA reads as TGCGCCAGCAGCCTGGAGGGGACAGGGCTGAGTGAGCAGTTCTTC.

This clone was seen once. This chain links TRBV18 with TRBJ2-5, with a possible D match to TRBD1 (6 bases). V was shortened by 6 bases and J by 2 bases, with 10 bases between the two germline ends. The V gene's germline CDR1 is KGHSH and CDR2 LQKENI. CDR3 size: 13 residues. The CDR3: CASSAGQQETQYF. The CDR3 DNA is TGTGCCAGCTCCGCCGGACAGCAAGAGACCCAGTACTTC.

The rearrangement joins TRBV7-6 to TRBJ1-6; unclear D gene. Germline V gene sequence: CDR1 SGHVS, CDR2 FNYEAQ. V lost 4 bases and J lost 7, with 11 bases in between. This CDR3 is 14 amino acids long. The CDR3 DNA reads TGTGCCAGCAGCTCGAAAGGCGGAAATTCACCCCTCCACTTT. Protein: CASSSKGGNSPLHF.

V usage is TRBV19 and J usage is TRBJ2-2, with 13 bases that match TRBD2. Trimming removed 6 bases from V and 4 bases from J; junction bases left unmatched: 5. The germline gives CDR1 LNHDA, CDR2 SQIVND (reference sequence). The CDR3 length is 16 residues. CDR3: CASSRLAGGPTGELFF. The CDR3 coding sequence is TGTGCCAGTAGCAGACTAGCGGGGGGCCCCACCGGGGAGCTGTTTTTT.

The count of this clone is one. The chain recombines TRBV7-2 with TRBJ2-3, with TRBD2 matching over 11 bases. Germline CDR1 is SGHTA and CDR2 is FQGNSA. Unmatched junction bases numbered 5, after V lost 5 bases and J lost 1 base. The CDR3 is made up of 16 amino acids. The CDR3 DNA reads as TGTGCCAGCAGCAGAGGGACTAGCGGTCGCACAGATACGCAGTATTTT. It encodes CASSRGTSGRTDTQYF.

The J gene is TRBJ2-1, the V gene TRBV29-1, with TRBD1 matching over 11 bases. Germline V gene data show CDR1 as SQVTM and CDR2 as ANQGSEA. There are 11 residues in the CDR3. Trimming at V came to 7 bases and at J to 9 bases, leaving 2 bases not matched to a gene. The CDR3 sequence: CSGGTGGEQFF. In DNA, the CDR3 is TGCAGCGGGGGGACAGGGGGTGAGCAGTTCTTC.

This chain joins TRBV4-3 and TRBJ1-2; D is undetermined. CDR1 LGHNA and CDR2 YSLEER come from the germline V gene. The CDR3 sequence is 15 residues long. V was pared by 0 bases and J by 2 bases, with 10 bases between. CDR3 nucleotide sequence: TGCGCCAGCAGCCAAGACCCCCTCGGGAACTATGGCTACACCTTC. Translation: CASSQDPLGNYGYTF.

The V call is TRBV3-1 (or the pseudogene TRBV3-2), the J call TRBJ1-1; perhaps TRBD1 as D (5 bases). This CDR3 has 13 residues. Germline CDR1 is LGHDT and CDR2 is YNNKEL (reference sequence). V was cut by 0 bases and J by 9 bases, with 11 bases left in between. In DNA form, the CDR3 reads TGTGCCAGCAGCCAAGAATGGGGCAGCCAAGCTTTCTTT. It is translated as CASSQEWGSQAFF.

This clone appeared once. V and J are TRBV6-5 and TRBJ1-2; TRBD1 might be the D (6 bases). CDR3 length: 15 amino acids. Germline V CDR1 and CDR2: MNHEY, SVGAGI. With 7 bases removed from V and 5 bases from J, the gap between germline ends came to 20 bases. CDR3 sequence (DNA): TGTGCCAGCACCTCCCCCAGGGGACCGACGTATGGCTACACCTTC. This sequence encodes CASTSPRGPTYGYTF.

This clone was seen just once. The rearrangement joins TRBV5-6 to TRBJ1-5; D is unresolved. With 4 bases removed from V and 1 base from J, the gap between germline ends came to 9 bases. Germline CDR1 and CDR2: SGHDT and YYEEEE. This CDR3 spans 14 amino acids. The CDR3 loop is CASSRRGSNQPQHF. As DNA, the CDR3 is TGTGCCAGCAGCCGGAGAGGGAGCAATCAGCCCCAGCATTTT.

The chain is built from TRBV19 and TRBJ2-7, with 9 bases fitting TRBD2. The CDR3 extends over 18 amino acids. The V and J ends lost 4 bases and 9 bases, in that order; junction bases with no gene match: 22. Per the germline V gene, CDR1 is LNHDA and CDR2 is SQIVND (reference sequence). CDR3 sequence reads: CASSTNRGGVAGARRQYF. CDR3 DNA: TGTGCCAGTAGTACCAACAGGGGTGGTGTAGCGGGAGCTCGTCGGCAGTACTTC. The whole variable domain, filled in from reference TRBV19 and TRBJ2-7, reads DGGITQSPKYLFRKEGQNVTLSCEQNLNHDAMYWYRQDPGQGLRLIYYSQIVNDFQKGDIAEGYSVSREKKESFPLTVTSAQKNPTAFYLCASSTNRGGVAGARRQYFGPGTRLTVT.

CDR3 bases: TGTGCCAGTAGTAGGCCAGGGGGCAGCGGCTACACCTTC. Amino acids: CASSRPGGSGYTF. The V and J genes are TRBV19 and TRBJ1-2; TRBD1 agrees at 8 bases. In germline, CDR1 is LNHDA, CDR2 SQIVND (reference sequence). V lost 4 bases to trimming and J lost 8 bases; unmatched junction nucleotides: 6. The CDR3 is 13 amino acids.

This clone was picked up one time. In nucleotides, the CDR3 is TGTGCCAGCAGACCTCTCCTCGGTGAGGCGAGCGGAATGAACACTGAAGCTTTCTTT. Translation gives CASRPLLGEASGMNTEAFF. J is TRBJ1-1 and V is TRBV11-2; D gene unclear. Germline V gene lookup returns CDR1 SGHAT and CDR2 FQNNGV. This CDR3 spans 19 amino acids. Deletions cut 6 bases from V and 0 bases from J, with 26 bases between.